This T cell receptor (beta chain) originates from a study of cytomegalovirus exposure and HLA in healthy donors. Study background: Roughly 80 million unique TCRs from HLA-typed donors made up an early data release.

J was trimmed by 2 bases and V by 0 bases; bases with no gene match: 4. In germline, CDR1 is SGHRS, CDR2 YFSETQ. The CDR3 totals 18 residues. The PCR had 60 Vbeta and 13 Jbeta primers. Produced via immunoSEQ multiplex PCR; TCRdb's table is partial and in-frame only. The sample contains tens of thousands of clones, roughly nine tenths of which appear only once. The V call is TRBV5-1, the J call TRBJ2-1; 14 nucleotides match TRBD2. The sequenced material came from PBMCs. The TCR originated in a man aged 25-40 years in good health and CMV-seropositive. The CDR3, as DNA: TGCGCCAGCAGCTTGGCATCGACTAGCGGGGGGGCCTACAATGAGCAGTTCTTC. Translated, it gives CASSLASTSGGAYNEQFF.